This is a list of T cell receptor beta chains from one sample in a study of T cells after somatic rescue of genetic block. The method was immunoSEQ multiplex PCR; TCRdb's version includes in-frame clones alone and lacks a portion of them. The sample consists of roughly 120,000 clones, around nine tenths of them appearing once. The specimen sequenced was peripheral blood mononuclear cells (PBMCs). Receptor source: a woman between 18 and 29 years old. CDR3s include the opening cysteine and the closing phenylalanine or tryptophan. The order of the fields is clone size, J gene, V gene, D gene, CDR3 protein, CDR3 DNA. A D gene is named only where the DNA matches it firmly. Clone size is not always given. Where it is, it says once, few, many or a class for expanded clones.

>NA|TRBJ1-5|TRBV19|NA
CASNGLSGVGSNQPQHF
TGTGCCAGTAATGGCCTGTCAGGGGTGGGTAGCAATCAGCCCCAGCATTTT
>NA|TRBJ2-7|TRBV21-1|NA
CASSKEEKAGPFLQQYF
TGTGCCAGCAGCAAAGAGGAGAAGGCAGGGCCCTTCCTACAGCAGTACTTC
>NA|TRBJ2-1|TRBV27|NA
CASSLGGLYNEQFF
TGTGCCAGCAGTTTAGGGGGTCTTTACAATGAGCAGTTCTTC
>NA|TRBJ2-3|TRBV6-1|NA
CASRETGRSDTQYF
TGTGCCAGCAGGGAGACAGGGAGGTCAGATACGCAGTATTTT
>NA|TRBJ1-1|TRBV2|TRBD1
CASLGTGVNTEAFF
TGTGCCAGCTTGGGGACAGGGGTGAACACTGAAGCTTTCTTT
>NA|TRBJ1-5|TRBV25-1|NA
CASSRYLGGPQHF
TGTGCCAGCAGCAGGTATCTCGGTGGGCCCCAGCATTTT
>NA|TRBJ1-4|TRBV29-1|NA
CSVPGRTDEKLFF
TGCAGCGTCCCCGGACGGACGGATGAAAAACTGTTTTTT
>NA|TRBJ1-3|TRBV18|NA
CASSPFQVTVPGNTIYF
TGTGCCAGCTCACCTTTCCAAGTGACAGTGCCTGGAAACACCATATATTTT
>NA|TRBJ2-1|TRBV5-1|NA
CASSLDRDEQFF
TGCGCCAGCAGCTTGGATAGGGATGAGCAGTTCTTC
>NA|TRBJ2-7|TRBV4-1|NA
CASRPLWRDSSYEQYF
TGCGCCAGCCGCCCTCTATGGCGGGACAGCTCCTACGAGCAGTACTTC
>once|TRBJ1-1|TRBV19|NA
CASSQTENTEAFF
TGTGCCAGTAGCCAGACAGAGAACACTGAAGCTTTCTTT
>NA|TRBJ2-7|TRBV9|NA
CASSPGTIYSYEQYF
TGTGCCAGCAGCCCCGGGACAATCTACTCCTACGAGCAGTACTTC
>NA|TRBJ2-5|TRBV5-1|NA
CASSFSASGETQYF
TGCGCCAGCAGCTTTAGCGCAAGTGGAGAGACCCAGTACTTC
>NA|TRBJ2-2|TRBV27|TRBD2
CASRRTSGGARTGELFF
TGTGCCAGCAGACGGACTAGCGGGGGGGCCCGTACCGGGGAGCTGTTTTTT
>NA|TRBJ2-3|TRBV7-9|NA
CASSPVSTDTQYF
TGTGCCAGCAGCCCCGTTAGCACAGATACGCAGTATTTT
>few|TRBJ1-2|TRBV6-5|NA
CASSQDGDYGYTF
TGTGCCAGCAGTCAGGACGGTGACTATGGCTACACCTTC
>once|TRBJ1-2|TRBV9|NA
CASSPRRDDYGYTF
TGTGCCAGCAGCCCTCGCAGGGATGACTATGGCTACACCTTC
>NA|TRBJ2-1|TRBV2|TRBD2
CASTPGTSGGAWEQFF
TGTGCCAGCACCCCCGGGACTAGCGGGGGAGCATGGGAGCAGTTCTTC
>NA|TRBJ1-2|TRBV28|NA
CATLGLPANYGYTF
TGTGCCACCCTAGGTTTACCCGCTAACTATGGCTACACCTTC
>NA|TRBJ1-5|TRBV19|NA
CASSIVHRVNNQPQHF
TGTGCCAGTAGTATAGTTCACAGGGTCAACAATCAGCCCCAGCATTTT
>NA|TRBJ2-6|TRBV4-3|NA
CASSQESGSRSGANVLTF
TGCGCCAGCAGCCAAGAGTCAGGGTCGAGGTCTGGGGCCAACGTCCTGACTTTC
>once|TRBJ2-7|TRBV9|TRBD2
CASSVGEGGAREQYF
TGTGCCAGCAGCGTAGGCGAGGGAGGGGCCCGCGAGCAGTACTTC
>NA|TRBJ1-5|TRBV19|NA
CASSITRQPQHF
TGTGCCAGTAGTATTACAAGGCAGCCCCAGCATTTT
>NA|TRBJ2-7|TRBV6-1|NA
CASSALQGGYEQYF
TGTGCCAGCAGTGCCCTACAGGGTGGCTACGAGCAGTACTTC
>once|TRBJ2-1|TRBV7-9|NA
CASSLLADSYNEQFF
TGTGCCAGCAGCTTATTGGCAGATTCCTACAATGAGCAGTTCTTC
>NA|TRBJ1-1|TRBV7-9|NA
CASSPGTRLEAFF
TGTGCTAGCAGCCCCGGGACACGCCTTGAAGCTTTCTTT
>NA|TRBJ2-1|TRBV7-9|NA
CASSATGEQFF
TGTGCCAGCAGCGCAACCGGGGAGCAGTTCTTC
>NA|TRBJ2-3|TRBV7-8|TRBD1
CASSPRQGSTDTQYF
TGTGCCAGCAGCCCCCGACAGGGGAGCACAGATACGCAGTATTTT
>few|TRBJ2-3|TRBV11-2|NA
CASSPGEDTQYF
TGTGCCAGCAGCCCCGGGGAAGATACGCAGTATTTT
>NA|TRBJ2-1|TRBV21-1|NA
CASEGSFDEQFF
TGTGCCAGCGAGGGTAGCTTCGATGAGCAGTTCTTC
>NA|TRBJ2-7|TRBV7-2|TRBD1
CASSFGTGYSYEQYF
TGTGCCAGCAGCTTCGGGACAGGTTACTCCTACGAGCAGTACTTC
>NA|TRBJ2-1|TRBV5-1|TRBD2
CASSWASGGTSYNEQFF
TGCGCCAGCAGCTGGGCTAGCGGGGGGACCTCCTACAATGAGCAGTTCTTC
>NA|TRBJ1-1|TRBV30|NA
CAWISDGEYAEAFF
TGTGCCTGGATCTCGGACGGTGAGTACGCTGAAGCTTTCTTT
>NA|TRBJ1-5|TRBV10-3|TRBD1
CAISAGTGGHQPQHF
TGTGCCATCAGCGCCGGGACAGGGGGCCATCAGCCCCAGCATTTT
>NA|TRBJ1-1|TRBV5-1|NA
CASSLAKGGHTEAFF
TGCGCCAGCAGCTTGGCCAAAGGGGGACACACTGAAGCTTTCTTT
>NA|TRBJ1-1|TRBV11-2|TRBD1
CASSLEGGAYGTEAFF
TGTGCCAGCAGCTTAGAAGGGGGCGCGTATGGCACTGAAGCTTTCTTT
>once|TRBJ2-7|TRBV5-4|TRBD1
CASSRPGQGNQEQYF
TGTGCCAGCAGCCGACCGGGACAGGGTAATCAAGAGCAGTACTTC
>few|TRBJ2-2|TRBV25-1|NA
CASRAGAGELFF
TGTGCCAGCAGGGCCGGGGCCGGGGAGCTGTTTTTT
>NA|TRBJ2-1|TRBV5-4|TRBD1
CASSLPGTGVNEQFF
TGTGCCAGCAGTTTGCCAGGGACAGGGGTTAATGAGCAGTTCTTC
>NA|TRBJ2-3|TRBV5-1|NA
CASSLGPTDTQYF
TGCGCCAGCAGCTTGGGCCCCACAGATACGCAGTATTTT
>NA|TRBJ1-5|TRBV19|TRBD1
CASRPTGWDGPQHF
TGTGCCAGTAGACCGACAGGGTGGGACGGGCCCCAGCATTTT
>NA|TRBJ1-4|TRBV5-5|NA
CASSLGFGGEKLFF
TGTGCCAGCAGCTTGGGGTTCGGGGGAGAAAAACTGTTTTTT
>NA|TRBJ2-2|TRBV19|NA
CASSTQVMGGNTGELFF
TGTGCCAGTAGTACCCAGGTTATGGGAGGGAACACCGGGGAGCTGTTTTTT
>NA|TRBJ1-4|TRBV4-2|NA
CASSRLRGRKATNEKLFF
TGTGCCAGCAGCCGACTTCGGGGACGAAAGGCAACTAATGAAAAACTGTTTTTT
>NA|TRBJ2-5|TRBV28|TRBD1
CASRGTGGETQYF
TGTGCCAGCAGGGGGACAGGGGGAGAGACCCAGTACTTC
>NA|TRBJ2-5|TRBV4-2|NA
CASSPEANLKQETQYF
TGTGCCAGCAGCCCCGAGGCCAACCTTAAACAAGAGACCCAGTACTTC
>NA|TRBJ2-3|TRBV4-2|TRBD2
CASSQGGVKTQYF
TGTGCCAGCAGCCAGGGGGGGGTCAAGACGCAGTATTTT
>NA|TRBJ1-2|TRBV30|NA
CAWTPSFDGYTF
TGTGCCTGGACGCCATCATTCGATGGCTACACCTTC
>once|TRBJ2-1|TRBV5-1|TRBD1
CASSRRGGTGELYEQFF
TGCGCCAGCAGTCGCAGAGGCGGGACAGGGGAATTGTATGAGCAGTTCTTC
>NA|TRBJ2-7|TRBV7-9|TRBD2
CASSFPLGGYEQYF
TGTGCCAGCAGCTTCCCCCTGGGGGGGTACGAGCAGTACTTC
>NA|TRBJ1-6|TRBV7-6|TRBD1
CASSSRDRDSPLHF
TGTGCCAGCAGCTCCCGGGACAGGGATTCACCCCTCCACTTT
>NA|TRBJ1-3|TRBV7-8|NA
CASSLQWGTGNTIYF
TGTGCCAGCAGCCTACAATGGGGAACTGGAAACACCATATATTTT
>medium-sized|TRBJ2-2|TRBV25-1|NA
CASTPNTGELFF
TGTGCCAGCACGCCGAACACCGGGGAGCTGTTTTTT
>NA|TRBJ1-2|TRBV16|NA
CASSQTDGPNYGYTF
TGTGCCAGCAGCCAAACGGACGGACCGAACTATGGCTACACCTTC
>NA|TRBJ2-7|TRBV7-3|NA
CASSLDRSYEQYF
TGTGCCAGCAGCCTCGACAGATCCTACGAGCAGTACTTC